This TCR beta chain was retrieved from a study of cytomegalovirus exposure and HLA in healthy donors. General study findings and limits: The study flagged about 150 TCR beta chains as cytomegalovirus-associated. A later analysis found TCR association rates differed by HLA locus, highest for DRB1 and lowest for HLA-C.

The primer mix had 60 Vbeta and 13 Jbeta primers. The method was immunoSEQ multiplex PCR; TCRdb's version includes in-frame clones alone and lacks a portion of them. The sample gives roughly 160,000 clones, roughly 80% of which show up once; approximately 2.3% is in the top ten. This CDR3 has 16 amino acids. The J segment lost 1 base and the V segment lost 3 bases, leaving 7 bases of the junction unmatched. Germline assignment: CDR1 MNHEY and CDR2 SMNVEV (reference sequence). For this clone: Antigen: not known.

The sequence came from a male donor in good health and CMV-seronegative. The V call is TRBV27, the J call TRBJ2-3; 7 nucleotides match TRBD2. The sequencing input was PBMCs. For the CDR3, the DNA is TGTGCCAGCAGTTTCGGGGGGACTACCGGCACAGATACGCAGTATTTT. Protein product: CASSFGGTTGTDTQYF.